This section outlines one T cell receptor (beta chain) sequence together with its context. As yet, its antigen is unknown. The record originates from a study of T cell repertoires in cytomegalovirus infection. Across the study: Both a matching HLA type and CMV infection were indicated by public TCR beta signatures. Overall study results and limits: Carriers of CMV plus the relevant HLA were identified by cumulative public TCR beta family frequency. Dominant in the ex vivo response were TCR beta clonotypes restricted by HLA-C and specific for CMV.

TCRdb reprocessed the reads with MiXCR, giving one entry per CDR3 protein. The data show approximately 400,000 distinct CDR3 sequences, roughly 30% seen once. Germline V gene data show CDR1 as MRHNA and CDR2 as SNTAGT. This CDR3 is 16 amino acids long. V was clipped by 3 bases and J by 7 bases, with 21 bases between them. The TCR comes from a human donor in good health (CMV status not recorded). Some clones in this sample may be carry-over from other donors' samples. The sequencing input was PBMCs. V gene TRBV6-4 combines with J gene TRBJ1-2; weak D call: TRBD1 (5 bases). The CDR3 region has the DNA TGTGCCAGCAGTGAAACTTGGGGGGTCGGTTTCCCTGGCTACACCTTC. Its protein product is CASSETWGVGFPGYTF.